The next 14 T cell receptor beta chains were all read from a single sample in a study of human T cells and chemical hapten exposure. TCRdb re-called the RACE reads with MiXCR, one entry per CDR3 protein. The data contain over 300,000 distinct CDR3 sequences, 5.1% of them seen just once; the ten biggest clones take up 2.6%. This sample's time point: pre-sensitization, week 0. Specified treatment: therapeutic diphenylcyclopropenone sensitization with weekly scalp DPC. The sample was whole blood, taken in connection with sensitization to the hapten diphenylcyclopropenone (DPC). The receptors stem from a woman aged 45 to 65 with alopecia areata. Some clones in this sample may be carry-over from other donors' samples.

This clonotype came up a few times. The CDR3 is CASSGPRTGWGKLFF. CDR3 nucleotides: TGTGCCAGCAGCGGGCCACGGACAGGGTGGGGAAAACTGTTTTTT. This chain connects TRBV9 to TRBJ1-4, with 8 bases lining up with TRBD1. The trim removed 3 bases at V and 10 bases at J, leaving 11 bases unmatched. CDR1 and CDR2 from the germline V gene are SGDLS and YYNGEE. The CDR3 runs 15 residues.

This clonotype was detected many times. The chain carries TRBV4-2 and TRBJ2-7; 8 positions match TRBD1. Trimming at V came to 1 base and at J to 4 bases, leaving 6 bases not matched to a gene. This CDR3 has 15 residues. The germline gives CDR1 LGHNA, CDR2 YNFKEQ. For the CDR3, the DNA is TGTGCCAGCAGCCAAGGGGCAGGGGGCTGGTACGAGCAGTACTTC. It is translated as CASSQGAGGWYEQYF.

The chain carries TRBV28 and TRBJ1-4, with TRBD1 as a possible D gene (6 bases). Trimming shortened V by 6 bases and J by 3 bases, and 14 bases separated the two germline ends. The CDR3 spans 15 residues. Germline CDR1 reads MDHEN; CDR2 reads SYDVKM. This CDR3 is CASSPFGQPNEKLFF. CDR3 in DNA: TGTGCCAGCAGCCCCTTCGGACAGCCTAATGAAAAACTGTTTTTT. The full variable domain, completed using reference TRBV28 and TRBJ1-4, is DVKVTQSSRYLVKRTGEKVFLECVQDMDHENMFWYRQDPGLGLRLIYFSYDVKMKEKGDIPEGYSVSREKKERFSLILESASTNQTSMYLCASSPFGQPNEKLFFGSGTQLSVL.

J is TRBJ2-2 and V is TRBV12-3 or TRBV12-4; a weak D match, TRBD2 (5 bases). Deletions cut 5 bases from V and 4 bases from J, with 11 bases between. CDR3 size: 14 residues. The CDR3 DNA follows: TGTGCCAGCAGTCTCCGGGATCTCACCGGGGAGCTGTTTTTT. Translating it yields CASSLRDLTGELFF.

This chain links TRBV3-1 with TRBJ2-7; the D gene is possibly TRBD1 (5 bases). CDR1 and CDR2 (germline): LGHDT, YNNKEL (reference sequence). The V gene lost 5 bases and the J gene lost 0 bases, with 14 bases spanning the gap. The CDR3 runs to 15 residues. The CDR3 spells CASSERTPTSYEQYF. For the CDR3, the DNA is TGTGCCAGCAGCGAGAGGACACCTACCTCCTACGAGCAGTACTTC.

The CDR3 nucleotides read TGTGCCAGCAGCTTGGGACAGGGGCCGGGCAATGAGCAGTTCTTC. It encodes CASSLGQGPGNEQFF. V gene TRBV13 combines with J gene TRBJ2-1; TRBD1 aligns across 10 bases. CDR1 is PRHDT and CDR2 is FYEKMQ in the germline V gene (reference sequence). CDR3 length: 15 amino acids. The trim removed 3 bases at V and 6 bases at J, leaving 5 bases unmatched.

This clonotype has just a few counts. The rearrangement joins TRBV6-2 or TRBV6-3 to TRBJ2-5; D perhaps matches TRBD2 (6 bases). The V gene's germline CDR1 is MNHEY and CDR2 SVGEGT. V lost 6 bases to trimming and J lost 5 bases, with 13 bases between them. The CDR3 extends over 13 amino acids. CDR3 sequence: CASRGAGSETQYF. In nucleotides, the CDR3 is TGTGCCAGCAGAGGCGCCGGGAGTGAGACCCAGTACTTC.

There are a few counts of this clonotype. The V call is TRBV7-7, the J call TRBJ2-2; D call uncertain. CDR1 and CDR2 (germline): SSHAT, FNYEAQ (reference sequence). Trimming removed 4 bases from V and 5 bases from J, with 8 bases in between. The CDR3 sequence is 13 residues long. CDR3 loop: CASSSSVTGELFF. The CDR3 region has the DNA TGTGCCAGCAGCTCCTCGGTGACCGGGGAGCTGTTTTTT.

The J gene is TRBJ2-1, the V gene TRBV4-2; D call uncertain. CDR1 and CDR2 from the germline V gene are LGHNA and YNFKEQ. The V gene lost 1 base and the J gene lost 7 bases, with 5 bases spanning the gap. The CDR3 covers 12 residues. The CDR3 coding sequence is TGTGCCAGCAGCCAAGCCCGGAATGAGCAGTTCTTC. Amino acid sequence: CASSQARNEQFF.

This clonotype was counted only a few times. The rearrangement links TRBV6-2 or TRBV6-3 to TRBJ1-5, with TRBD1 identical over 12 bases. The CDR3 extends over 15 amino acids. Per the germline V gene, CDR1 is MNHEY and CDR2 is SVGEGT. Unmatched junction bases numbered 5, after V lost 4 bases and J lost 7 bases. CDR3 amino acids: CASSWGQGARQPQHF. The CDR3 DNA sequence: TGTGCCAGCAGTTGGGGACAGGGGGCGCGACAGCCCCAGCATTTT.

This clonotype appeared a few times. Sequence at one end of the junction differs from germline and may be a read error. The genes are TRBV2 and TRBJ2-7; the D is unclear. The CDR3 covers 14 residues. Germline values: CDR1 SNHLY, CDR2 FYNNEI. For the CDR3, the DNA is TGTGCCAGCAGGGAAGGGCTGTTCTCCTACGAGCAGTACTTC. Protein: CASREGLFSYEQYF.

The J gene is TRBJ2-2, the V gene TRBV18; the D is unclear. Germline V gene sequence: CDR1 KGHSH, CDR2 LQKENI. Trimming took off 7 bases at V and 0 bases at J, with 3 bases between the two ends. The CDR3 totals 12 residues. The CDR3 is CASLANTGELFF. The CDR3, as DNA: TGTGCCAGCTTAGCGAACACCGGGGAGCTGTTTTTT.

This clonotype appeared a few times. The J gene is TRBJ1-1, the V gene TRBV24-1, with TRBD1 matching over 10 bases. This CDR3 spans 15 amino acids. With 3 bases clipped from V and 5 bases from J, the junction kept 5 bases outside the gene matches. Germline CDR1 reads KGHDR; CDR2 reads SFDVKD. CDR3 in amino acids: CATSDPDRGRTEAFF. The DNA for the CDR3 is TGTGCCACCAGTGATCCTGACAGGGGGCGAACTGAAGCTTTCTTT.

This clonotype was counted a few times. The chain links TRBV6-2 or TRBV6-3 to TRBJ2-1; 10 bases agree with TRBD2. With 6 bases clipped from V and 2 bases from J, the junction kept 4 bases outside the gene matches. The CDR3 contains 15 residues. CDR1 is MNHEY, CDR2 SVGEGT, per germline. This CDR3 reads CASRSLAGPYNEQFF. The CDR3 DNA follows: TGTGCCAGCAGATCACTAGCGGGGCCCTACAATGAGCAGTTCTTC.